The 9 T cell receptor beta chains below were found in one sample sequenced in a study of blood T cell repertoires in COVID-19. Profiling relied on immunoSEQ multiplex PCR, and the TCRdb table lists in-frame clones only, not all of them. The sample includes about 260,000 clones, over 80% of them seen just once. The material sequenced was peripheral blood. These receptors originate from a woman in her 70s with COVID-19, enrolled during active disease.

CDR3 protein: CAAPSQANTEAFF. CDR3 nucleotides: TGTGCCGCGCCCTCACAGGCGAACACTGAAGCTTTCTTT. The rearrangement uses TRBV24-1 and TRBJ1-1; possibly TRBD1 for D (5 bases). The CDR3 extends over 13 amino acids. From germline, CDR1 is KGHDR and CDR2 SFDVKD. With 12 bases removed from V and 1 base from J, the gap between germline ends came to 14 bases.

The chain links TRBV7-2 to TRBJ2-1, with TRBD2 matching over 11 bases. The trim removed 5 bases at V and 3 bases at J, leaving 9 bases unmatched. Germline lookup yields CDR1 SGHTA and CDR2 FQGNSA. This CDR3 has 17 amino acids. Written as DNA, the CDR3 is TGTGCCAGCAGCGGAGGCGGGACTAGCGGCTACTACAATGAGCAGTTCTTC. Amino acids: CASSGGGTSGYYNEQFF.

This chain links TRBV25-1 with TRBJ1-1, with D possibly TRBD1 on 6 matching bases. Germline-derived CDR1 and CDR2 are MGHDK and SYGVNS. The CDR3 is 13 amino acids. V was trimmed by 2 bases and J by 7 bases, leaving 11 bases between them. CDR3 sequence: CASSEGRTDEAFF. As DNA, the CDR3 is TGTGCCAGCAGTGAAGGGCGGACAGATGAAGCTTTCTTT.

The chain couples TRBV7-8 to TRBJ2-6; TRBD2 aligns across 7 bases. Looked up from germline, CDR1 is SGHVS and CDR2 is FQNEAQ. V dropped 1 base and J dropped 2; count of bases not matched to a gene: 2. The CDR3 runs 16 residues. Here the CDR3 reads CASSLGAGAGANVLTF. CDR3 in DNA: TGTGCCAGCAGCTTAGGGGCGGGGGCTGGGGCCAACGTCCTGACTTTC.

The chain links TRBV19 to TRBJ1-5; D remains unclear. Trimming pared 2 bases from V and 2 bases from J, leaving 10 bases between. This CDR3 contains 15 residues. Germline CDR1 reads LNHDA; CDR2 reads SQIVND (reference sequence). As DNA, the CDR3 is TGTGCCAGTAGTATAAATGGCAATCGCAATCAGCCCCAGCATTTT. Translating gives CASSINGNRNQPQHF.

The CDR3 DNA reads TGTGCCAGCAGCTCCTGGGGGGGCCGGCGCACTGAAGCTTTCTTT. It translates to CASSSWGGRRTEAFF. The chain has TRBV5-6 and TRBJ1-1; D possibly corresponds to TRBD1 (6 bases). The CDR3 consists of 15 residues. Germline assignment: CDR1 SGHDT and CDR2 YYEEEE. V lost 3 bases, J lost 4 bases, and 16 bases lay in between.

CDR3 region: CASSFGGAWETQYF. The CDR3 nucleotides are TGTGCCAGCAGCTTTGGGGGGGCTTGGGAGACCCAGTACTTC. The rearrangement links TRBV5-5 to TRBJ2-5; D possibly corresponds to TRBD2 (7 bases). The CDR3 runs 14 residues. V shed 2 bases and J shed 5 bases, with 13 bases lying between them. Germline V gene sequence: CDR1 SGHKS, CDR2 YYEKEE (reference sequence).

The chain couples TRBV4-2 to TRBJ1-3, with D maybe TRBD1 (5 bases). The CDR3 is 18 residues long. V lost 0 bases to trimming and J lost 0 bases, with 15 bases between them. The germline V gene has CDR1 LGHNA and CDR2 YNFKEQ. The CDR3 bases are TGTGCCAGCAGCCAAGATGCGGACAATGCCCTCTCTGGAAACACCATATATTTT. It is translated as CASSQDADNALSGNTIYF.

The chain joins TRBV20-1 to TRBJ2-6, with D uncertain. This CDR3 spans 16 amino acids. Germline V gene lookup returns CDR1 DFQATT and CDR2 SNEGSKA (reference sequence). Trimming cost V 3 bases and J 0 bases, with 12 bases left between them. CDR3 in amino acids: CSASLPTRSGANVLTF. Written as DNA, the CDR3 is TGCAGTGCTAGTTTACCAACTCGCTCTGGGGCCAACGTCCTGACTTTC.